The 9 T cell receptor beta chains below come from one sample, sequenced in a study of T cell repertoires in cytomegalovirus infection. TCRdb reanalysed the reads using MiXCR and keeps one entry per CDR3 protein. The table lists roughly 200,000 distinct CDR3 sequences, 17% of them singletons. The sequenced material came from CD8+ T cells from PBMCs. These receptors came from a human donor in good health (CMV status not recorded). Some clones in this sample may be carry-over from other donors' samples.

The V gene is TRBV27, the J gene TRBJ1-2; D is unresolved. This CDR3 has 13 residues. Germline V gene sequence: CDR1 MNHEY, CDR2 SMNVEV (reference sequence). The V gene lost 0 bases and the J gene lost 5 bases, with 7 bases spanning the gap. The DNA for the CDR3 is TGTGCCAGCAGTTTATCGAAGAGTTATGGCTACACCTTC. It specifies CASSLSKSYGYTF.

This clonotype was detected once. The chain has TRBV6-2 or TRBV6-3 and TRBJ2-1; D remains unclear. Germline V gene sequence: CDR1 MNHEY, CDR2 SVGEGT. Deletions cut 2 bases from V and 5 bases from J, with 7 bases between. The CDR3 covers 13 residues. The CDR3 nucleotides are TGTGCCAGCAGTTACATAGGAAACAATGAGCAGTTCTTC. Its protein is CASSYIGNNEQFF.

The gene calls are TRBV6-2 or TRBV6-3 and TRBJ2-7, with 7 bases fitting TRBD1. This CDR3 contains 15 residues. CDR1 and CDR2 (germline): MNHEY, SVGEGT. V lost 2 bases to trimming and J lost 3 bases; unmatched junction nucleotides: 7. The CDR3 is CASSYIVPGGYEQYF. Here the CDR3 DNA reads TGTGCCAGCAGTTACATAGTCCCAGGGGGCTACGAGCAGTACTTC.

V and J are TRBV7-8 and TRBJ2-3, with 8 positions matching TRBD2. CDR3 length: 16 amino acids. Germline V CDR1 and CDR2: SGHVS, FQNEAQ. V lost 1 base, J lost 5 bases, and 8 bases stayed unmatched. The CDR3 loop is CASSLVSGGHQDTQYF. CDR3 coding DNA: TGTGCCAGCAGCTTAGTCTCGGGGGGGCATCAAGATACGCAGTATTTT.

J is TRBJ2-1 and V is TRBV20-1; 15 bases map to TRBD2. Germline V gives CDR1 DFQATT, CDR2 SNEGSKA (reference sequence). This CDR3 comprises 14 residues. Trimming took 6 bases from V and 7 from J; bases not matched to a gene: 4. The CDR3 sequence is CSAAGTSGGNEQFF. The CDR3 DNA reads as TGCAGTGCGGCCGGGACTAGCGGGGGGAATGAGCAGTTCTTC.

This sequence joins TRBV7-2 and TRBJ2-5, with 7 nucleotides matching TRBD1. Trimming at V came to 5 bases and at J to 5 bases, leaving 11 bases not matched to a gene. CDR1 and CDR2 (germline): SGHTA, FQGNSA. The CDR3 contains 15 residues. The DNA for the CDR3 is TGTGCCAGCAGCCCCACCGGGACAGTTCGGGAGACCCAGTACTTC. As protein: CASSPTGTVRETQYF.

V usage is TRBV11-2 and J usage is TRBJ2-2; possibly TRBD2 for D (7 bases). The CDR3 sequence is 17 residues long. Germline V lookup: CDR1 SGHAT, CDR2 FQNNGV. The V gene lost 1 base and the J gene lost 7 bases, with 19 bases spanning the gap. The CDR3 nucleotides are TGTGCCAGCAGCTTAGTTATCGACGGGGGGCCCGGCGGGGAGCTGTTTTTT. This gives the protein CASSLVIDGGPGGELFF.

The rearrangement links TRBV7-6 to TRBJ2-7; D possibly corresponds to TRBD2 (5 bases). The germline V gene has CDR1 SGHVS and CDR2 FNYEAQ. This CDR3 has 13 residues. Trimming stripped 4 bases from V and 7 bases from J, with 14 bases between. The CDR3, as DNA: TGTGCCAGCAGCTACACAGACGGGGATGAGCAGTACTTC. Translating gives CASSYTDGDEQYF.

This clonotype was seen only a few times. The chain carries TRBV6-5 and TRBJ2-7; 8 bases map to TRBD1. V lost 5 bases to trimming and J lost 2 bases; unmatched junction nucleotides: 8. This CDR3 region has 15 residues. Germline CDR1 is MNHEY and CDR2 is SVGAGI. CDR3 in amino acids: CASSKDRVGPYEQYF. The CDR3 DNA follows: TGTGCCAGCAGTAAGGACAGGGTAGGACCCTACGAGCAGTACTTC.